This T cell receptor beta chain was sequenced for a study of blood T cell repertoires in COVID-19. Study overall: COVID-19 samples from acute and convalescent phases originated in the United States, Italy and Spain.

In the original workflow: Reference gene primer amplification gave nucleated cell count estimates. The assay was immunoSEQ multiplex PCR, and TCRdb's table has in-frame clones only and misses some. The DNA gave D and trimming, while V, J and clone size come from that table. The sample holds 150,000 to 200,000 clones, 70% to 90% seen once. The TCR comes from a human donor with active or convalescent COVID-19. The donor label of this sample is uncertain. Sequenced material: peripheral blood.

The chain's CDR3 is CASSQDGNPMGEQYF. CDR3 bases: TGCGCCAGCAGCCAAGACGGGAACCCCATGGGCGAGCAGTACTTC. The chain uses TRBV4-3 and TRBJ2-7, with a possible D match to TRBD2 (5 bases). The germline V gene has CDR1 LGHNA and CDR2 YSLEER. This CDR3 comprises 15 residues. Trimming removed 0 bases at V and 6 bases at J, with 15 bases between.